The sequence of this T cell receptor beta chain was determined in a study of pediatric ulcerative colitis (dated by TCRdb to about 2019). Background for the entire study: Several ulcerative colitis patients had pancolitis and two had left-sided colitis, with histology consistent with ulcerative colitis in all. From nine newly diagnosed, treatment-naive pediatric ulcerative colitis patients and four non-IBD control children, paired blood and rectal samples were collected. By Pediatric Ulcerative Colitis Activity Index, mild disease was classified in two patients, moderate disease in several and acute severe colitis in three. What the study reported, not specific to this receptor: The healthy control group was small, consisting of only four individuals. Because the repertoires came from total lymphocyte DNA, rare subsets such as regulatory T cells may have patterns that are not reflected. For technical reasons, the blood samples of two patients yielded substantially fewer templates, so those samples were excluded from the blood-rectal overlap analysis. Controls, mild-moderate and acute severe colitis patients were separated by rectal repertoire features, and reduced rectal diversity due to clonal expansions was observed in acute severe colitis. Two rectal CDR3 clonotypes were detected in all ulcerative colitis patients and were not detected in any of the controls. Autologous blood-rectal clonal overlap was significantly higher in ulcerative colitis patients than in controls, suggesting increased T cell trafficking to inflamed tissue.

Using the immunoSEQ TRB Survey service, rearranged CDR3 beta regions were amplified from genomic DNA with multiplex V and J primers. To keep depth equal across samples, survey-level sequencing depth of up to 500,000 reads per sample was applied. Libraries were purified and pooled, and sequencing was performed on Illumina technology. Regarding the original processing steps: Productive clonality, sample overlap, pairwise scatters, CDR3 beta length, V/D/J gene usage and productiveness were assessed with immunoSEQ online tools. Calculated diversity was defined as the number of unique rearrangements divided by total templates, multiplied by 100, and Shannon and Simpson indices were computed as well. Principal component analysis used the R prcomp function and ggbiplot package on Z-score normalized data. Blood-rectal clonal overlap within each subject was quantified with Morisita's index. Imported from immuneACCESS, the table was reduced by TCRdb to in-frame sequences with V and J called. These copies leave out some clones; in studies compared against another copy, an unresolved V gene accounts for under half, and the cause of the remainder is not known. V and J calls and clone size are copied from that table; D and trimming were computed from the DNA. Recorded for this sample are roughly 5,200 clones; about nine tenths of them occurred a single time. Together, the top ten hold about 2% of the sample.

The CDR3, cysteine through phenylalanine, is 13 amino acids long. Just the 39-base CDR3 DNA is kept, in frame starting at base 1. Via the germline V gene (reference sequence), CDR1 is LNHDA and CDR2 SQIVND. The junction shows trimming of 1 base on V and 3 bases on J, plus 7 bases between the germline ends. Ulcerative colitis patients had received no immunosuppressive medication before the diagnostic colonoscopy. A blood sample was drawn at the time of the colonoscopy. The Wizard kit (Promega) was used to extract genomic DNA from the blood and intestinal samples. This clone showed up just once. It has no known antigen specificity. It has no much larger one-base neighbor in the sample; base qualities were not kept.

This chain joins TRBV19 to TRBJ2-7, with the D segment identity uncertain. This sequence originates from a boy aged 5-17 years with mild ulcerative colitis. Source material: blood. The DNA sequence reads TGTGCCAGTAGTATAGCAGCTCACTACGAGCAGTACTTC. Its protein is CASSIAAHYEQYF.